This T cell receptor (beta chain) was recorded in a study of molecular identifiers for immune sequencing clone quantification. With regard to this clonotype: The antigen remains unidentified.

The germline V gene has CDR1 GTSNPN and CDR2 SVGIG (reference sequence). The V end lost 5 bases, the J end lost 7 bases, and 11 bases lay between the germline ends. The CDR3 extends over 12 amino acids. The study's findings and limits: Clones that exceeded 20 RNA copies held over 97% of effector molecules, yet under 1% in naive cells. Sharing of a barcode by identical TCR molecules could cause highly expanded clone sizes to be underestimated.

Sorting recovered naive CD8 T cells on a CD8+CD4-CCR7+CD45RA+ profile. Preparation methods for the bulk TCR libraries were those previously described, with listed TCR primers. TCRdb used MiXCR to reprocess the PCR reads, holding one entry per CDR3 protein. The sample has some 590,000 distinct CDR3 sequences, less than 30% seen once. The gene calls are TRBV30 and TRBJ2-2, with no clear D. The sequence derives from a human donor in good health. Some libraries in this study had Jurkat cell RNA spiked in. Sequenced: naive CD8+ T cells from blood, with Jurkat cell RNA spiked in. Noted subset: FACS-sorted CD8+CD4-CCR7+CD45RA+ naive T cells. CDR3 DNA sequence: TGTGCCTGGGTCCCACCGCGCGGGGAGCTGTTTTTT. It translates to CAWVPPRGELFF.